Below are 20 T cell receptor beta chains sequenced from a single sample in a study of blood T cell repertoires in COVID-19. TCRdb's copy holds only in-frame clones and misses some; the assay was immunoSEQ multiplex PCR. Of 200,000 to 300,000 clones listed, approximately 90% are singletons. The sample taken for sequencing was peripheral blood. The receptors come from a woman aged 40 to 50 who had recovered from COVID-19.

As DNA, the CDR3 is TGTGCCAGCCGGCAGGGGACAGGGGGCGAAGCTTTCTTT. It translates to CASRQGTGGEAFF. The V call is TRBV18, the J call TRBJ1-1; 12 bases are shared with TRBD1. This CDR3 contains 13 residues. CDR1 KGHSH and CDR2 LQKENI come from the germline V gene. The trim removed 8 bases at V and 8 bases at J, leaving 6 bases unmatched.

The sample holds one count of this clone. This chain joins TRBV4-1 and TRBJ2-1; TRBD1 aligns across 12 bases. This CDR3 comprises 17 residues. Per germline, CDR1 MGHRA and CDR2 YSYEKL. Trimming took 0 bases from V and 2 from J; bases not matched to a gene: 2. For the CDR3, the DNA is TGCGCCAGCAGCCAAGAGGGGGACAGGGGGCCCTACAATGAGCAGTTCTTC. This sequence encodes CASSQEGDRGPYNEQFF.

This clone occurred a few times. The J gene is TRBJ1-5, the V gene TRBV5-4, with 7 nucleotides matching TRBD1. After removal of 3 bases from V and 0 bases from J, the junction contained 6 bases not matched to a gene. CDR1 is SGHNT and CDR2 is YYREEE in the germline V gene (reference sequence). CDR3 size: 16 residues. This chain's CDR3 is CASSYEGQNSNQPQHF. The CDR3 nucleotides read TGTGCCAGCAGCTACGAGGGACAGAATAGCAATCAGCCCCAGCATTTT.

The chain couples TRBV18 to TRBJ2-7, with a tentative D call TRBD2 (6 bases). The CDR3 extends over 14 amino acids. Germline CDR1 KGHSH, CDR2 LQKENI. Trimming left V 1 base short and J 3 bases short, with 10 bases between. The CDR3 loop reads CASSPRGEDYEQYF. CDR3 DNA sequence: TGTGCCAGCTCACCACGGGGGGAGGACTACGAGCAGTACTTC.

The chain has TRBV7-2 and TRBJ2-3; TRBD1 is a possible D gene (5 bases). The CDR3 has 14 amino acids. The V gene lost 1 base and the J gene lost 8 bases, with 13 bases spanning the gap. CDR1 and CDR2 from the germline V gene are SGHTA and FQGNSA. The CDR3 DNA reads as TGTGCCAGCAGCTTAGGCAGGGCCCAGGGTACGCAGTATTTT. This encodes CASSLGRAQGTQYF.

The genes are TRBV5-6 and TRBJ1-4; no firm D call. Looked up from germline, CDR1 is SGHDT and CDR2 is YYEEEE. Trimming left V 4 bases short and J 7 bases short, with 11 bases between. This CDR3 comprises 13 residues. CDR3 DNA sequence: TGTGCCAGCAGCCCCGGAGTGGGTGAAAAACTGTTTTTT. Protein product: CASSPGVGEKLFF.

This chain links TRBV7-9 with TRBJ1-4; 9 bases line up with TRBD1. After removal of 5 bases from V and 8 bases from J, the junction contained 6 bases not matched to a gene. This CDR3 spans 14 amino acids. Germline V gene sequence: CDR1 SEHNR, CDR2 FQNEAQ (reference sequence). CDR3 nucleotides: TGTGCCAGCAGCCCCGGGACAGGGAGGGAAAAACTGTTTTTT. Its translation: CASSPGTGREKLFF. Drawing the rest from reference TRBV7-9 and TRBJ1-4, the complete variable domain is DTGVSQNPRHKITKRGQNVTFRCDPISEHNRLYWYRQTLGQGPEFLTYFQNEAQLEKSRLLSDRFSAERPKGSFSTLEIQRTEQGDSAMYLCASSPGTGREKLFFGSGTQLSVL.

The V gene is TRBV4-2, the J gene TRBJ2-1, with TRBD2 identical over 14 bases. Germline V gene sequence: CDR1 LGHNA, CDR2 YNFKEQ. Trimming cost V 0 bases and J 0 bases; bases outside gene matches: 7. The CDR3 has 20 amino acids. This chain's CDR3 is CASSQESTSGRASSYNEQFF. In nucleotides, the CDR3 is TGTGCCAGCAGCCAAGAGTCGACTAGCGGGAGGGCGAGCTCCTACAATGAGCAGTTCTTC.

The chain is built from TRBV18 and TRBJ2-7; a possible D gene is TRBD2 (5 bases). V lost 3 bases to trimming and J lost 0 bases, with 9 bases between them. The germline CDR1 and CDR2 sequences are KGHSH and LQKENI. This CDR3 comprises 14 residues. DNA for the CDR3: TGTGCCAGCTCACCGGACTCAAGCTCCTACGAGCAGTACTTC. This encodes CASSPDSSSYEQYF.

The chain uses TRBV6-2 or TRBV6-3 and TRBJ2-2, with unresolved D. This CDR3 contains 12 residues. V lost 4 bases and J 4 bases, leaving 4 bases between the germline ends. The germline CDR1 and CDR2 sequences are MNHEY and SVGEGT. CDR3 loop: CASSFGTGELFF. CDR3 nucleotide sequence: TGTGCCAGCAGTTTCGGCACCGGGGAGCTGTTTTTT.

The chain joins TRBV11-2 to TRBJ1-3; 7 positions agree with TRBD1. The CDR3 totals 15 residues. Germline V gene data show CDR1 as SGHAT and CDR2 as FQNNGV. Losses at the gene ends were 5 bases for V and 7 bases for J; bases not matched to a gene: 11. CDR3 residues: CASSPRDSSYNTIYF. CDR3 sequence (DNA): TGTGCCAGCAGCCCCCGGGACAGCTCATACAACACCATATATTTT.

The rearrangement links TRBV6-5 to TRBJ1-2, with a tentative D call TRBD1 (6 bases). V gave up 0 bases and J gave up 8 bases, with 16 bases separating them. This CDR3 contains 15 residues. Per germline, CDR1 MNHEY and CDR2 SVGAGI. CDR3 sequence reads: CASSYSTGLLEGYTF. CDR3 coding DNA: TGTGCCAGCAGTTACTCAACAGGGTTATTAGAAGGCTACACCTTC.

In this sample, this clone turned up a few times. V gene TRBV7-8 combines with J gene TRBJ1-2, with 8 nucleotides matching TRBD1. The CDR3 is 16 residues long. J gave up 0 bases and V 5 bases, and 8 bases lay outside the gene matches. The V gene's germline CDR1 is SGHVS and CDR2 FQNEAQ. CDR3 sequence (DNA): TGTGCCAGCAGCCGGACAGGGACGAGGACTAACTATGGCTACACCTTC. It is translated as CASSRTGTRTNYGYTF.

The CDR3 nucleotides are TGTGCCAGCAGCACCGTACCCATTCAGGATAATTCACCCCTCCACTTT. It codes for CASSTVPIQDNSPLHF. V usage is TRBV7-9 and J usage is TRBJ1-6; D gene unclear. Germline CDR1 SEHNR, CDR2 FQNEAQ (reference sequence). The V and J ends lost 5 bases and 5 bases respectively, with 16 bases between them. This CDR3 spans 16 amino acids.

The chain carries TRBV5-1 and TRBJ2-2, with 12 bases identical to TRBD2. This CDR3 region has 16 residues. The germline CDR1 and CDR2 sequences are SGHRS and YFSETQ. The V segment lost 4 bases and the J segment 6 bases; nucleotides outside the gene matches: 7. The CDR3, as DNA: TGCGCCAGCAGCCCTCCACTAGCGGGAGGCCCCGGGGAGCTGTTTTTT. Translated: CASSPPLAGGPGELFF.

The chain employs TRBV6-2 or TRBV6-3 and TRBJ2-7; no clear D gene. In germline, CDR1 is MNHEY, CDR2 SVGEGT. This CDR3 region has 11 residues. The V end was cut by 5 bases, the J end by 5 bases, with 7 bases between. In nucleotides, the CDR3 is TGTGCCAGCAGTACATACGACGAGCAGTACTTC. It specifies CASSTYDEQYF.

The J gene is TRBJ1-4, the V gene TRBV4-3; D perhaps matches TRBD1 (6 bases). With 1 base removed from V and 3 bases from J, the gap between germline ends came to 15 bases. CDR3 length equals 17 residues. Per germline, CDR1 LGHNA and CDR2 YSLEER. CDR3 in DNA: TGCGCCAGCAGCCAAGCGGTCCCGGGACAAGCTAATGAAAAACTGTTTTTT. Translating gives CASSQAVPGQANEKLFF.

The chain recombines TRBV11-3 with TRBJ2-1; the D gene is possibly TRBD2 (6 bases). CDR1 is SGHNT and CDR2 is YENEEA in the germline V gene. This CDR3 comprises 16 residues. V lost 5 bases and J 1 base, leaving 15 bases between the germline ends. CDR3 amino acids: CASSQSGGGSYNEQFF. DNA for the CDR3: TGTGCCAGCAGCCAATCAGGTGGGGGGTCCTACAATGAGCAGTTCTTC.

The chain joins TRBV10-3 to TRBJ1-5; D gene unclear. V lost 2 bases, J lost 6 bases, and 8 bases lay in between. The CDR3 has 13 residues. Germline loops: CDR1 ENHRY, CDR2 SYGVKD. The CDR3 is CAISERFGQPQHF. The CDR3 coding sequence is TGTGCCATCAGTGAGCGGTTCGGTCAGCCCCAGCATTTT.

In this sample, this clone turned up once. V usage is TRBV19 and J usage is TRBJ2-2, with TRBD2 matching 11 bases. Trimming at V came to 8 bases and at J to 2 bases, leaving 7 bases not matched to a gene. CDR3 length equals 16 residues. Germline assignment: CDR1 LNHDA and CDR2 SQIVND (reference sequence). CDR3 in amino acids: CASLPGLAENTGELFF. The CDR3 nucleotides read TGTGCCAGTCTCCCGGGACTAGCGGAAAACACCGGGGAGCTGTTTTTT.